Listed below are T cell receptor beta chains from one sample, sequenced in a study of early T cells in non-severe SARS-CoV-2 infection. TCRdb analysed the 5' RACE reads with MiXCR anew, one entry per CDR3 protein. The sample yields roughly 80,000 distinct CDR3 sequences, approximately 9.1% seen once. Material for sequencing was whole blood. Receptors were obtained from an adult who was a healthcare worker with PCR-confirmed SARS-CoV-2 infection or an uninfected control (not recorded which). Both conserved end residues are part of each CDR3. D genes are given only for firm matches. A row's size may be missing; if present it is once, few, many or a size class.

D: NA; size: NA; J: TRBJ2-1; V: TRBV20-1; CDR3: CSVTGEGFYNEQFF; DNA: TGCAGTGTTACGGGAGAGGGCTTTTACAATGAGCAGTTCTTC
D: NA; size: NA; J: TRBJ2-3; V: TRBV7-2; CDR3: CASSLVGVADTQYF; DNA: TGTGCCAGCAGCTTAGTGGGAGTGGCAGATACGCAGTATTTT
D: NA; size: many; J: TRBJ2-1; V: TRBV4-1; CDR3: CASSQDGNGGSYNEQFF; DNA: TGCGCCAGCAGCCAAGATGGTAACGGGGGCTCCTACAATGAGCAGTTCTTC
D: TRBD2; size: few; J: TRBJ2-3; V: TRBV7-6; CDR3: CASSLGGLAGGDTQYF; DNA: TGTGCCAGCAGCCTTGGGGGACTAGCGGGAGGAGATACGCAGTATTTT
D: NA; size: NA; J: TRBJ1-1; V: TRBV3-1; CDR3: CASSQEQASTQAFF; DNA: TGTGCCAGCAGCCAAGAACAGGCCTCTACGCAAGCTTTCTTT
D: TRBD2; size: medium-sized; J: TRBJ2-7; V: TRBV19; CDR3: CASSINLAGAAYEQYF; DNA: TGTGCCAGTAGTATAAACCTAGCGGGAGCAGCCTACGAGCAGTACTTC
D: NA; size: few; J: TRBJ2-4; V: TRBV11-2; CDR3: CASSLEGSGKNIQYF; DNA: TGTGCCAGCAGCTTAGAAGGTAGCGGAAAAAACATTCAGTACTTC
D: NA; size: many; J: TRBJ2-4; V: TRBV19; CDR3: CASSLGNIQYF; DNA: TGTGCCAGTAGTCTCGGAAACATTCAGTACTTC
D: NA; size: NA; J: TRBJ1-4; V: TRBV20-1; CDR3: CSASRQAGEKLFF; DNA: TGCAGTGCTAGTAGGCAGGCGGGTGAAAAACTGTTTTTT
D: TRBD1; size: many; J: TRBJ1-6; V: TRBV28; CDR3: CASRKTGANSPLHF; DNA: TGTGCCAGCAGGAAAACAGGGGCTAATTCACCCCTCCACTTT
D: TRBD2; size: NA; J: TRBJ2-7; V: TRBV29-1; CDR3: CSAFGGYEQYF; DNA: TGCAGCGCATTCGGGGGGTACGAGCAGTACTTC
D: NA; size: few; J: TRBJ1-5; V: TRBV12-3/TRBV12-4; CDR3: CASSYGGRQPQHF; DNA: TGTGCCAGCAGTTATGGAGGGCGACAGCCCCAGCATTTT
D: TRBD1; size: few; J: TRBJ2-7; V: TRBV10-3; CDR3: CATTQGTYEQYF; DNA: TGTGCCACCACACAGGGGACCTACGAGCAGTACTTC
D: NA; size: NA; J: TRBJ1-5; V: TRBV20-1; CDR3: CSAGTNSNQPQHF; DNA: TGCAGTGCAGGGACCAATAGCAATCAGCCCCAGCATTTT
D: TRBD2; size: many; J: TRBJ2-3; V: TRBV20-1; CDR3: CSASGPAGGGWEDTQYF; DNA: TGCAGTGCTTCCGGTCCGGCGGGAGGTGGGTGGGAAGATACGCAGTATTTT
D: NA; size: few; J: TRBJ1-6; V: TRBV12-3/TRBV12-4; CDR3: CASSLAQDNSPLHF; DNA: TGTGCCAGCAGTTTGGCACAGGATAATTCACCCCTCCACTTT
D: NA; size: many; J: TRBJ2-5; V: TRBV10-3; CDR3: CAIRGAETQYF; DNA: TGTGCCATCAGGGGAGCAGAGACCCAGTACTTC
D: NA; size: few; J: TRBJ2-7; V: TRBV19; CDR3: CASSKAGDTDTSYEQYF; DNA: TGTGCCAGTAGTAAGGCCGGGGACACCGATACCTCCTACGAGCAGTACTTC
D: NA; size: many; J: TRBJ2-7; V: TRBV20-1; CDR3: CSQTGQSYEQYF; DNA: TGCAGCCAAACAGGGCAATCCTACGAGCAGTACTTC
D: NA; size: few; J: TRBJ1-3; V: TRBV28; CDR3: CASDGTGNTIYF; DNA: TGTGCCAGCGACGGAACTGGAAACACCATATATTTT
D: NA; size: many; J: TRBJ2-7; V: TRBV6-2/TRBV6-3; CDR3: CASSASRIHEQYF; DNA: TGTGCCAGCAGTGCCTCTAGGATCCACGAGCAGTACTTC
D: TRBD2; size: many; J: TRBJ2-1; V: TRBV7-9; CDR3: CASSTRLAGGSFYNEQFF; DNA: TGTGCCAGCAGCACGCGACTAGCGGGAGGTTCTTTCTACAATGAGCAGTTCTTC
D: TRBD1; size: NA; J: TRBJ2-3; V: TRBV3-1; CDR3: CASSPGQGAPSDTQYF; DNA: TGTGCCAGCAGCCCGGGACAGGGGGCTCCCTCAGATACGCAGTATTTT
D: TRBD2; size: NA; J: TRBJ2-5; V: TRBV7-7; CDR3: CASSLPGGGTQYF; DNA: TGTGCCAGCAGCCTCCCCGGGGGGGGGACCCAGTACTTC